This entry features one TCR beta chain sequence. Its antigen is still unknown. No base qualities exist here, and no much larger clone lies one base off it. The sample comes from a study of blood T cell repertoires in COVID-19 (dated by TCRdb to the early 2020s). Regarding the study in general: Samples from collaborators originated in the United States, Italy and Spain and spanned both the acute and convalescent phases of COVID-19. The prospective study material was composed of cDNA or gDNA derived from T cells, B-cell-depleted T cells, or PBMCs. Deeply sampled blood TCRbeta repertoires from subjects exposed to, actively infected with, or recovered from COVID-19 were included in the dataset. A freely available public database, intended as a resource for researchers studying the immune response to SARS-CoV-2, is where the repertoires were released. Samples came from the ongoing ImmuneRACE study (first 160 participants) plus 1,254 subjects from 6 global collaborators. A de-identified subject ID, COVID-19 status, age in years and sex were almost always included in the sample metadata. HLA class I and class II types, where available, came from metadata supplied by the sample provider rather than from assay-based typing. Broader findings and caveats from the paper: The quantity of clinical and demographic metadata differed by source and by participant and was supplied without curation.

The immunoSEQ Assay, a bias-controlled multiplex PCR, was used to amplify TCRbeta CDR3 regions from genomic DNA. On the authors' methods: The number of nucleated cells in each sample was estimated from the amplification of reference gene primers within the assay. Sequence reads were collapsed and filtered to measure the absolute abundance of every unique TCRbeta CDR3 rearrangement. For each sample, productive Simpson clonality was calculated by taking the square root of Simpson's diversity index across productive rearrangements. What TCRdb holds here is the immuneACCESS table cut down to in-frame rearrangements. Part of the clones is not present; checked against another copy, under half of the missing clones reflect an unresolved V gene, and the others are unexplained. That table gives V, J and clone size, and the DNA gave D and trimming. Across this sample there are approximately 350,000 clones, with roughly 87% seen only once. Jointly, the top ten make up approximately 5% of the sample.

Trimming costs V 3 bases and J 3 bases, and their ends lie 12 bases apart. For CDR1 and CDR2, the germline V gene (reference sequence) lists SGHNT and YYREEE. The CDR3 sequence holds 14 residues, the cysteine and phenylalanine included. Here the CDR3 DNA is all that survives: 42 bases in frame from base 1. Participants in the prospective study were aged roughly 18 to 95 years, lived in about two dozen United States geographic areas, and enrolled through a virtual design. To assign participants to cohorts, the prospective study relied on clinical history that participants themselves reported in a screening survey and a study questionnaire. ImmuneRACE Cohort 3 recovered participants were defined by two consecutive negative NP/OP PCR tests, healthcare professional clearance, or symptom resolution. In the prospective study, whole blood, serum and a nasopharyngeal or oropharyngeal swab were collected from each participant by mobile phlebotomists. Over a roughly 2-month period, participants in the prospective study had the option of providing additional blood draws and questionnaires. Before DNA extraction, prospective study blood samples were shipped either frozen or at room temperature.

The chain links TRBV5-4 with TRBJ2-5; too little of a D gene remains to name it. This clonotype was sampled from a woman in her fifties or sixties who had recovered from COVID-19. The sequencing sample was made of PBMCs or T cells enriched from blood (not recorded which). The bases read TGTGCCAGCAGCTCCCCAGGCAGAAAAGAGACCCAGTACTTC. Translated, this gives CASSSPGRKETQYF.